The T cell receptor beta chain described here comes from a study of neurological immune-mediated disorders. A 10-nucleotide random UMI tagged transcripts in template-switch 5'RACE cDNA synthesis. Whenever a sequencing run was performed, it yielded over 170 million TCR-beta sequences from 15-18 subjects. One entry per CDR3 protein, called by TCRdb with MiXCR from the 5' RACE reads. The sample comprises approximately 77,000 distinct CDR3 sequences, about 9.7% of which are singletons, and around 1.7% rests with the top ten. PBMCs numbering 2 million and stored at -80 C yielded the unsorted libraries. The CDR3 runs 14 residues. Germline V gene data show CDR1 as LNHNV and CDR2 as YYDKDF (reference sequence). Trimming pared 0 bases from V and 0 bases from J, leaving 6 bases between.

This chain joins TRBV15 and TRBJ2-7, with D tentatively TRBD1 (5 bases). This TCR was sampled from a man between 50 and 59 years old in good health. The sample comprised PBMCs. The chain's CDR3 is CATSRETASYEQYF. Here the CDR3 DNA reads TGTGCCACCAGCAGAGAGACAGCCTCCTACGAGCAGTACTTC.